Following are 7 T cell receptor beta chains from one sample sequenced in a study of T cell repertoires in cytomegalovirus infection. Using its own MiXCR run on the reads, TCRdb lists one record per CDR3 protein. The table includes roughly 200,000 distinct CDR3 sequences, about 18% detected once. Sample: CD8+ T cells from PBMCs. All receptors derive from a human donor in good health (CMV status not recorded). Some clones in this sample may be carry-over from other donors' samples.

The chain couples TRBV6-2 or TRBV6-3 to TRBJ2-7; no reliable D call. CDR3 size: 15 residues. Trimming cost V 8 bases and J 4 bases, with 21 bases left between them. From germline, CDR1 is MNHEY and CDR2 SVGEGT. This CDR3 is CASAPLPGRAYEQYF. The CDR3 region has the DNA TGTGCCAGCGCACCCCTTCCCGGACGGGCTTACGAGCAGTACTTC.

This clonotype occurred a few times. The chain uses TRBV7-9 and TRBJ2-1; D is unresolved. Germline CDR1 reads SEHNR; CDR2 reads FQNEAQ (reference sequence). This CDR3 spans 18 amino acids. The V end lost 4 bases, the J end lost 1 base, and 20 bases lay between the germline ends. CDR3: CASSSHPAGAVSYNEQFF. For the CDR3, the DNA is TGTGCCAGCAGCTCACATCCCGCCGGAGCTGTATCCTACAATGAGCAGTTCTTC.

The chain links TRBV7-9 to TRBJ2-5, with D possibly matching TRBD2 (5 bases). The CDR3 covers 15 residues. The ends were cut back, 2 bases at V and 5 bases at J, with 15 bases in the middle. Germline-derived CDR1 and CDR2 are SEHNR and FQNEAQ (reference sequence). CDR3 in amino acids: CASSLKAAARETQYF. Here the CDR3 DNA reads TGTGCCAGCAGCTTAAAAGCGGCAGCGCGGGAGACCCAGTACTTC.

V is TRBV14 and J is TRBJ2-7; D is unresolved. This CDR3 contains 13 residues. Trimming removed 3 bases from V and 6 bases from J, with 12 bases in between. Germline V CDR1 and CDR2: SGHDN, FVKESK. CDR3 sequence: CASSHWERVEQYF. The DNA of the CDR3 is TGTGCCAGCAGCCATTGGGAAAGGGTCGAGCAGTACTTC.

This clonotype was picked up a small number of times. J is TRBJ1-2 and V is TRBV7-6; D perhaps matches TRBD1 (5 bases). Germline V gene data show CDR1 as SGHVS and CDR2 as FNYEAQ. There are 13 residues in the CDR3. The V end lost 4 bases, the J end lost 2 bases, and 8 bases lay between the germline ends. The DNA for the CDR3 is TGTGCCAGCAGCTACGACAGAAACTATGGCTACACCTTC. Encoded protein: CASSYDRNYGYTF.

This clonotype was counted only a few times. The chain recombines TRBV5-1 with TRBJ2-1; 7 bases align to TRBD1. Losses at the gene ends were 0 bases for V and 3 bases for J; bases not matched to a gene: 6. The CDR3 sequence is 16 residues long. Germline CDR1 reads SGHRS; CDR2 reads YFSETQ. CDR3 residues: CASSLDLTGFYNEQFF. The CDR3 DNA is TGCGCCAGCAGCTTGGATTTGACAGGGTTCTACAATGAGCAGTTCTTC.

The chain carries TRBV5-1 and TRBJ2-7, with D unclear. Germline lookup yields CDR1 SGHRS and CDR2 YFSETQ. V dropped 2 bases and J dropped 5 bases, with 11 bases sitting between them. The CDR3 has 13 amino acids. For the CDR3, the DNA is TGCGCCAGCAGCTTAGGAATTCGCAACGAGCAGTACTTC. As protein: CASSLGIRNEQYF.